This T cell receptor (beta chain) was documented in a study of cytomegalovirus exposure and HLA in healthy donors. The CDR3 sequence is 14 residues long. Germline CDR1 reads MNHNS; CDR2 reads SASEGT. V was pared by 8 bases and J by 7 bases, with 7 bases of the junction left unmatched. The PCR employed 60 Vbeta primers together with 13 Jbeta primers. Some clones are missing from TCRdb's copy, which holds only in-frame ones; the method was immunoSEQ multiplex PCR. The sample includes some 150,000 clones, 55% to 80% seen only once; the top ten take approximately 2.5%. This clone appeared a few times. Its antigen is undetermined. The study, taken as a whole, reports: Accurate HLA-A and HLA-B prediction from TCR beta sequences was reported for most subjects. Researchers reported in a later analysis that common viral pathogens appeared linked to several top clusters.

The receptor was derived from a woman between 35 and 50 years old in good health and CMV-seronegative. The J gene is TRBJ2-5, the V gene TRBV6-1; TRBD2 agrees at 13 bases. Input material: PBMCs. The CDR3: CASLLAGGKGTQYF. CDR3 bases: TGTGCCAGCTTACTAGCGGGGGGGAAAGGGACCCAGTACTTC.